This T cell receptor (beta chain) was identified in a study of cytomegalovirus exposure and HLA in healthy donors. A multiplex PCR was run with 60 Vbeta primers and 13 Jbeta primers. Libraries were prepared by immunoSEQ multiplex PCR; TCRdb keeps only in-frame clonotypes and omits some of them. The sample yields about 91,000 clones, 69% seen once. Sequenced input: PBMCs. The clonotype originates from a female donor in good health and CMV-seronegative.

The CDR3: CASNTRGYGYTF. CDR3 sequence (DNA): TGTGCCAGCAACACCAGGGGCTATGGCTACACCTTC. The J gene is TRBJ1-2, the V gene TRBV6-6; TRBD1 might be the D (6 bases). The V gene's germline CDR1 is MNHNY and CDR2 SVGAGI (reference sequence). The ends were cut back, 7 bases at V and 4 bases at J, with 10 bases in the middle. This CDR3 is 12 amino acids long.